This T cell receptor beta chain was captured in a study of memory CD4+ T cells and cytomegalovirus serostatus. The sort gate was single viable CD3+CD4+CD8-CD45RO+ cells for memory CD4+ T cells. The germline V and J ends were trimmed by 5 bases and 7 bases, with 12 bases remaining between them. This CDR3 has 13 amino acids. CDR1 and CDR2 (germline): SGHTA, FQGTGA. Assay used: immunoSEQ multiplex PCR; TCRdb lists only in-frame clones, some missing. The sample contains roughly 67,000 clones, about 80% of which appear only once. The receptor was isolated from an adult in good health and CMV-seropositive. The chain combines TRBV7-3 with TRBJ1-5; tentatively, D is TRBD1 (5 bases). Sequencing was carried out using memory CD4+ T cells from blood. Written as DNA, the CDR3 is TGTGCCAGCAGCGCCTTTGCAGGGCAGCCCCAGCATTTT. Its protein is CASSAFAGQPQHF.